The present entry profiles one T cell receptor beta chain with its context. The antigen is unknown. The V gene's germline CDR1 is MNHNS and CDR2 SASEGT. V was trimmed by 8 bases and J by 0 bases, leaving 7 bases between them. There are 12 residues in the CDR3. The PCR used 60 Vbeta and 13 Jbeta primers. Assay used: immunoSEQ multiplex PCR; TCRdb lists only in-frame clones, some missing. This sample contains over 100,000 clones. The sample originates from a study of cytomegalovirus exposure and HLA in healthy donors. Overall study: Among around 170 million T cells, an earlier analysis found 90 million to 130 million unique TCR beta sequences.

Regarding donors, all were healthy bone marrow donors. General observations from the study: Accurate prediction of HLA-A and HLA-B alleles (for most subjects) was reportedly achieved from TCR beta sequences.

The chain uses TRBV6-1 and TRBJ1-2; no definite D call. The source is a woman between 35 and 50 years old in good health and CMV-seropositive. The sequenced material came from PBMCs. CDR3 nucleotides: TGTGCCAGCCGCAACTCTAACTATGGCTACACCTTC. Protein product: CASRNSNYGYTF.